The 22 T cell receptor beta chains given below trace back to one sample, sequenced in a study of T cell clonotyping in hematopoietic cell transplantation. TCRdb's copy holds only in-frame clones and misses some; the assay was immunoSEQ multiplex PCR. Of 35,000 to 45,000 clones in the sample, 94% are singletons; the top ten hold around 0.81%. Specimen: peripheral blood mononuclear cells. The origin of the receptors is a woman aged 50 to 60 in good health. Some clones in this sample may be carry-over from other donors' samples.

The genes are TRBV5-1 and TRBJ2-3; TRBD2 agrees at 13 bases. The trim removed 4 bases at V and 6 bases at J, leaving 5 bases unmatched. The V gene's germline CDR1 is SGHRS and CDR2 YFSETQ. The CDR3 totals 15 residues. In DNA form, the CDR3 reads TGCGCCAGCAGCCCAGGGACTAGCGGGGTTGATACGCAGTATTTT. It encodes CASSPGTSGVDTQYF.

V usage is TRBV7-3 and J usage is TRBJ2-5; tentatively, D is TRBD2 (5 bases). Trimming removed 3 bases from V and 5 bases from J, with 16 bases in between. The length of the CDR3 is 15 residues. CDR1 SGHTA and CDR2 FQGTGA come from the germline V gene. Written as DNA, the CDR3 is TGTGCCAGCAGCTTTTCGGGAACGGTGGAGGAGACCCAGTACTTC. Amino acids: CASSFSGTVEETQYF.

This CDR3 is CASALIGGLTDTQYF. CDR3 bases: TGTGCCAGCGCTCTTATCGGGGGGCTGACAGATACGCAGTATTTT. V usage is TRBV7-3 and J usage is TRBJ2-3; D is possibly TRBD2 (7 bases). The CDR3 is 15 residues long. Deletions cut 8 bases from V and 3 bases from J, with 18 bases between. Germline loops: CDR1 SGHTA, CDR2 FQGTGA.

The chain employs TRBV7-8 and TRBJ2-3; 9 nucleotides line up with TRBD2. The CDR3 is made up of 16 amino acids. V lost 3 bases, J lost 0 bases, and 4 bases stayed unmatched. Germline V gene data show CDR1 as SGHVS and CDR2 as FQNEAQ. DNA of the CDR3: TGTGCCAGCAGCTTTAGCGGGGGTTCTAGCACAGATACGCAGTATTTT. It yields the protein CASSFSGGSSTDTQYF.

This chain's CDR3 is CSVSSGQVTNQPQHF. The CDR3 bases are TGCAGCGTTAGTTCCGGGCAGGTTACAAATCAGCCCCAGCATTTT. This sequence joins TRBV29-1 and TRBJ1-5; D unclear. This CDR3 region has 15 residues. Trimming took off 5 bases at V and 4 bases at J, with 18 bases between the two ends. Per germline, CDR1 SQVTM and CDR2 ANQGSEA.

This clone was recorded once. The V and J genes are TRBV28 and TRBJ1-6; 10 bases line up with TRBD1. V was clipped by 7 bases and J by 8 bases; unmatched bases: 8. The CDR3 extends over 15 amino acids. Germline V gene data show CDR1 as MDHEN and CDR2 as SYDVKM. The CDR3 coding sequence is TGTGCCAGCACTTTGGGAGACAGGGGGCATTCACCCCTCCACTTT. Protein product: CASTLGDRGHSPLHF.

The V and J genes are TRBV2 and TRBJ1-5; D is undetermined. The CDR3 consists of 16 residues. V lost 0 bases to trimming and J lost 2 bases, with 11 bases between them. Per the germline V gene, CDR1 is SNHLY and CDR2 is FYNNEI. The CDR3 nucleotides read TGTGCCAGCAGTGAAGCGCTTGGGTTCGGCAATCAGCCCCAGCATTTT. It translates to CASSEALGFGNQPQHF.

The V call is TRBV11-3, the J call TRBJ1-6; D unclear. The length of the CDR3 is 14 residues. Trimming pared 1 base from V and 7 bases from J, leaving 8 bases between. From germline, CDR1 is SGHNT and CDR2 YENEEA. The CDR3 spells CASSLGAGNSPLHF. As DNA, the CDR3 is TGTGCCAGCAGCTTAGGGGCAGGCAATTCACCCCTCCACTTT.

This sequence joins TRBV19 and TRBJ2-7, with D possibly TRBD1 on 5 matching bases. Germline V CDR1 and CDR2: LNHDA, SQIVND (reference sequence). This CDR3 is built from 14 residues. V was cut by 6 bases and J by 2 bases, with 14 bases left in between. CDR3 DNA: TGTGCCAGTAGAGGGCAGGGAAGGACCTACGAGCAGTACTTC. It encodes CASRGQGRTYEQYF.

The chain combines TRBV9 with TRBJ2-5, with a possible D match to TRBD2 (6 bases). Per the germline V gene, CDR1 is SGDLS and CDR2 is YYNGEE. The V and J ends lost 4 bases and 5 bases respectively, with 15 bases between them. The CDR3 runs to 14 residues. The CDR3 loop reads CASSSSGDSETQYF. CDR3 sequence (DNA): TGTGCCAGCAGCAGCTCTGGGGACTCGGAGACCCAGTACTTC.

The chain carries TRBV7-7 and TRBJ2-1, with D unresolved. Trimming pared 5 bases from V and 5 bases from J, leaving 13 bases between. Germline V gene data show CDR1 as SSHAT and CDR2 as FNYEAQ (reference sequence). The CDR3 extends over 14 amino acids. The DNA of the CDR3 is TGTGCCAGCAGCCCAGTGGGGTACGACAATGAGCAGTTCTTC. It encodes CASSPVGYDNEQFF.

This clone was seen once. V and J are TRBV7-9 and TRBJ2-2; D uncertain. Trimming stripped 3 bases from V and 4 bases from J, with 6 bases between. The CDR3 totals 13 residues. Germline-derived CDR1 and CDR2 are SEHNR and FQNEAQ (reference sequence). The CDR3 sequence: CASSFDGTGELFF. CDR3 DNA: TGTGCCAGCAGCTTCGACGGCACCGGGGAGCTGTTTTTT.

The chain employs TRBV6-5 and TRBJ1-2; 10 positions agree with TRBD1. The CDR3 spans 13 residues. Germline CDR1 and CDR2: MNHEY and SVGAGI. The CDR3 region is CVSRDRGRDGYTF. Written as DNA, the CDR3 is TGTGTCTCACGGGACAGGGGCCGAGATGGCTACACCTTC.

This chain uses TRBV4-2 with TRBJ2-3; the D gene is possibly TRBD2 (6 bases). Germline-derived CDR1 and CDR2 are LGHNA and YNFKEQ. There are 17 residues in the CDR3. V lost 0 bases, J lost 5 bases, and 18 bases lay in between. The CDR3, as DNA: TGTGCCAGCAGCCAAGACAGAACGGGGGACCCTGGAGATACGCAGTATTTT. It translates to CASSQDRTGDPGDTQYF.

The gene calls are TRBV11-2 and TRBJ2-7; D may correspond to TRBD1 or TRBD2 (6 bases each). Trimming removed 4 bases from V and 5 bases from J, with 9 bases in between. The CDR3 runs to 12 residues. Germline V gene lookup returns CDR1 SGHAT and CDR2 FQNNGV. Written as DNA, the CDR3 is TGTGCCAGCAGCTACGGGGGCCACGAGCAGTACTTC. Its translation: CASSYGGHEQYF.

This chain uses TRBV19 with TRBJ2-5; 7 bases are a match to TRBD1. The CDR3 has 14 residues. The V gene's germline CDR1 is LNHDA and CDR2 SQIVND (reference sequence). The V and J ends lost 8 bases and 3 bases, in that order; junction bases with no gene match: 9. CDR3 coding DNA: TGTGCCAGTGCAACGGGACAGAACAAAGAGACCCAGTACTTC. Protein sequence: CASATGQNKETQYF.

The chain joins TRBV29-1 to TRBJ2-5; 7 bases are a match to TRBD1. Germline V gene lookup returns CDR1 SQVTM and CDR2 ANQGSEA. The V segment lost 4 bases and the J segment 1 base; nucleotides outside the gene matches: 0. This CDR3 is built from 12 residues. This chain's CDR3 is CSVGDSQETQYF. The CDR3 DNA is TGCAGCGTTGGGGACAGCCAAGAGACCCAGTACTTC.

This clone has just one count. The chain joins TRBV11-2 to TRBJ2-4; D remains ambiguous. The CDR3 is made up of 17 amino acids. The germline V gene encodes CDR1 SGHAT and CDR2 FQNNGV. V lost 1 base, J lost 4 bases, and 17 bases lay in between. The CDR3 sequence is CASSLGDSRQGKNIQYF. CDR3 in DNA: TGTGCCAGCAGCTTAGGGGATAGCCGCCAAGGAAAAAACATTCAGTACTTC.

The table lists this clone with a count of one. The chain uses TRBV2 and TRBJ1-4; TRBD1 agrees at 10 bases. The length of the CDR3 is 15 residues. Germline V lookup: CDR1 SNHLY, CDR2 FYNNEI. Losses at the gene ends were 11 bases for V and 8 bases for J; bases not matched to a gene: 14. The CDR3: CAGTSWDRGGEKLFF. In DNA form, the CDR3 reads TGTGCCGGTACATCCTGGGACAGGGGTGGGGAAAAACTGTTTTTT. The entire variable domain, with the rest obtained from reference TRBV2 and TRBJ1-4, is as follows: EPEVTQTPSHQVTQMGQEVILRCVPISNHLYFYWYRQILGQKVEFLVSFYNNEISEKSEIFDDQFSVERPDGSNFTLKIRSTKLEDSAMYFCAGTSWDRGGEKLFFGSGTQLSVL.

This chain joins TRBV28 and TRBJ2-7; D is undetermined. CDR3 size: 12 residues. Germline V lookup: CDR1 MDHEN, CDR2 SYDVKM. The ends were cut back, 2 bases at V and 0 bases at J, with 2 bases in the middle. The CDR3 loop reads CASSLLSYEQYF. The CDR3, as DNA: TGTGCCAGCAGTTTACTCTCCTACGAGCAGTACTTC.

In nucleotides, the CDR3 is TGTGCCAGGTCCGAAAGGGAGTCTCAGGGCTACACCTTC. Protein: CARSERESQGYTF. The chain uses TRBV2 and TRBJ1-2; no clear D gene. The V end lost 9 bases, the J end lost 8 bases, and 19 bases lay between the germline ends. The CDR3 length is 13 residues. Germline CDR1 is SNHLY and CDR2 is FYNNEI.

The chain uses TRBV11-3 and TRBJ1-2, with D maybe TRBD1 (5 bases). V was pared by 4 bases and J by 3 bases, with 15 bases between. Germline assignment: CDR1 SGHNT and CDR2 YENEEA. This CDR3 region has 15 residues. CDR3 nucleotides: TGTGCCAGCAGCTCCGTGGGTTTGGGACACTATGGCTACACCTTC. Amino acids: CASSSVGLGHYGYTF.